The T cell receptor (beta chain) described here comes from a study of beta chain features in type 1 diabetes. The CDR3 has 15 amino acids. In germline, CDR1 is SGHTA, CDR2 FQGNSA. After removal of 2 bases from V and 6 bases from J, the junction contained 4 bases not matched to a gene. A note on this clone: Its antigen remains unidentified.

Expressed TCRB transcripts were sequenced because the entire RNA isolate underwent reverse transcription. Produced via immunoSEQ multiplex PCR; TCRdb's table is partial and in-frame only. Counted here are 250,000 to 300,000 clones, around 24% occurring once; the ten biggest clones make up approximately 0.011%. CD4+ naive, central memory, regulatory and stem cell-like memory cells were sorted via CD45RO/CCR7/CD25/CD127/CD95/CD27. Study results and caveats: In the patient group, naive, central memory and Treg TCRB repertoires seemed more alike than in the healthy donor group. Among patients with Type 1 diabetes, TCRB CDR3s were moderately but significantly shorter in every one of the four CD4+ subsets. Any role of HLA type in TCRB rearrangement remained unresolved here.

The specimen sequenced was naive CD4+ T cells from blood. The receptor comes from a woman in her twenties or thirties with type 1 diabetes. V is TRBV7-2 and J is TRBJ2-1; the match to TRBD2 covers 10 bases. The CDR3 sequence: CASSLLAGDGNEQFF. For the CDR3, the DNA is TGTGCCAGCAGCTTACTAGCGGGAGATGGCAATGAGCAGTTCTTC. The variable domain in full, with the rest retrieved from reference TRBV7-2 and TRBJ2-1, is GAGVSQSPSNKVTEKGKDVELRCDPISGHTALYWYRQSLGQGLEFLIYFQGNSAPDKSGLPSDRFSAERTGGSVSTLTIQRTQQEDSAVYLCASSLLAGDGNEQFFGPGTRLTVL.